Below are 7 T cell receptor beta chains sequenced from a single sample in a study of identical twins. TCRdb recomputed calls from the 5' RACE reads with MiXCR, one row per CDR3 protein. There are around 480,000 distinct CDR3 sequences in the sample; approximately 14% occur only once, and about 0.97% lies in the top ten. This sample was also put to use in a study of yellow fever vaccine responses in identical twins.

Source material: CD4+ T cells sorted from blood. All receptors come from a woman aged 18-29 years in good health.

This clonotype came up a few times. The V call is TRBV29-1, the J call TRBJ2-1; perhaps TRBD1 as D (5 bases). Trimming took 0 bases from V and 8 from J, leaving 11 bases between them. Germline CDR1 reads SQVTM; CDR2 reads ANQGSEA. CDR3 length: 13 residues. This CDR3 is CSVEDRVLHEQFF. DNA of the CDR3: TGCAGCGTTGAAGACAGGGTTCTGCATGAGCAGTTCTTC.

CDR3 amino acids: CASSQDRTRQETQYF. The CDR3 DNA follows: TGCGCCAGCAGCCAAGATCGGACTAGACAAGAGACCCAGTACTTC. This chain joins TRBV4-1 and TRBJ2-5; 7 bases fit TRBD2. This CDR3 has 15 amino acids. Germline trimming cut 0 bases from V and 2 bases from J; bases unmatched to any gene: 3. In germline, CDR1 is MGHRA, CDR2 YSYEKL.

This clonotype has a count of ten or more. The V and J genes are TRBV29-1 and TRBJ2-7; TRBD1 matches 10 bases. V was pared by 4 bases and J by 3 bases, with 6 bases of the junction left unmatched. The CDR3 spans 14 residues. Germline CDR1 is SQVTM and CDR2 is ANQGSEA. The CDR3 nucleotides are TGCAGCGTTGGGCGGGACAGGGGAAACTACGAGCAGTACTTC. It specifies CSVGRDRGNYEQYF.

The chain joins TRBV6-2 or TRBV6-3 to TRBJ1-6; perhaps TRBD1 as D (5 bases). The V end lost 8 bases, the J end lost 10 bases, and 9 bases lay between the germline ends. CDR3 length: 11 residues. Germline V gene sequence: CDR1 MNHEY, CDR2 SVGEGT. CDR3: CASRGGSPLHF. CDR3 nucleotides: TGTGCCAGCCGGGGCGGCTCACCCCTCCACTTT.

The chain couples TRBV6-6 to TRBJ2-3; D is unresolved. The CDR3 extends over 13 amino acids. V was clipped by 7 bases and J by 4 bases, with 12 bases between them. CDR1 is MNHNY and CDR2 is SVGAGI in the germline V gene (reference sequence). The CDR3 bases are TGTGCCAGCAAAGTAACTTCCCCAGATACGCAGTATTTT. Its translation: CASKVTSPDTQYF.

The chain couples TRBV7-9 to TRBJ2-2; TRBD1 aligns across 8 bases. There are 15 residues in the CDR3. After removal of 5 bases from V and 7 bases from J, the junction contained 9 bases not matched to a gene. Looked up from germline, CDR1 is SEHNR and CDR2 is FQNEAQ (reference sequence). The CDR3 DNA reads TGTGCCAGCAGCCAGCTGGACAGGGCGGTCGGGGAGCTGTTTTTT. Protein: CASSQLDRAVGELFF.

The chain has TRBV29-1 and TRBJ1-4; TRBD1 is a possible D gene (5 bases). The CDR3 has 14 residues. Germline V CDR1 and CDR2: SQVTM, ANQGSEA. V was clipped by 3 bases and J by 7 bases, with 15 bases between them. CDR3 amino acids: CSVESEGKSEKLFF. CDR3 sequence (DNA): TGCAGCGTTGAGAGTGAGGGGAAGAGTGAAAAACTGTTTTTT.